The 6 T cell receptor beta chains in this list originate from one sample, sequenced in a study of T cell responses to AZD1222 COVID-19 vaccine. The protocol was immunoSEQ multiplex PCR, while the TCRdb copy is restricted to in-frame clones and leaves out a portion. The sample has around 120,000 clones, more than 85% seen once. The sample in question was peripheral blood, obtained 28 days after the second AZD1222 dose. These receptor sequences come from an adult who received the AZD1222 COVID-19 vaccine.

The chain uses TRBV6-5 and TRBJ1-2; 7 bases are a match to TRBD1. The CDR3 spans 14 residues. Trimming removed 0 bases from V and 5 bases from J; junction bases left unmatched: 3. Germline CDR1 is MNHEY and CDR2 is SVGAGI. The CDR3 DNA reads TGTGCCAGCAGTTACTCGGGCAGGGGGTATGGCTACACCTTC. Its protein is CASSYSGRGYGYTF.

To note about this clone: The identical CDR3 is also encoded by other nucleotide sequences in the sample. The chain carries TRBV5-1 and TRBJ2-3; D is perhaps TRBD1 (6 bases). Germline CDR1 is SGHRS and CDR2 is YFSETQ. This CDR3 contains 14 residues. Trimming left V 0 bases short and J 1 base short, with 6 bases between. The CDR3 here is CASSLEGGTDTQYF. The CDR3 coding sequence is TGCGCCAGCAGCTTGGAGGGGGGCACAGATACGCAGTATTTT.

This chain links TRBV6-1 with TRBJ2-3, with 7 nucleotides matching TRBD2. The CDR3 totals 14 residues. Germline V gene data show CDR1 as MNHNS and CDR2 as SASEGT. Trimming removed 2 bases from V and 6 bases from J; junction bases left unmatched: 5. In DNA, the CDR3 is TGTGCCAGCAGTGAAAGCGTCGGGGGGGATACGCAGTATTTT. Its translation is CASSESVGGDTQYF.

DNA of the CDR3: TGTGCCAGCAGTCGCGGCCCCGCTTTGGATACGCAGTATTTT. Translation: CASSRGPALDTQYF. The chain recombines TRBV6-6 with TRBJ2-3; D unresolved. V lost 5 bases and J 6 bases, leaving 15 bases between the germline ends. Looked up from germline, CDR1 is MNHNY and CDR2 is SVGAGI (reference sequence). The CDR3 runs to 14 residues.

The chain couples TRBV2 to TRBJ2-3; no clear D. V shed 2 bases and J shed 8 bases, with 14 bases lying between them. The germline gives CDR1 SNHLY, CDR2 FYNNEI. The CDR3 totals 14 residues. DNA for the CDR3: TGTGCCAGCAGTGAAAAACCTTATTCCCGTACGCAGTATTTT. This encodes CASSEKPYSRTQYF.

V is TRBV4-3 and J is TRBJ2-1, with D uncertain. This CDR3 is built from 13 residues. The germline CDR1 and CDR2 sequences are LGHNA and YSLEER. The germline V and J ends were trimmed by 0 bases and 4 bases, with 4 bases remaining between them. Here the CDR3 reads CASSQDAYNEQFF. The CDR3 DNA reads TGCGCCAGCAGCCAAGACGCTTACAATGAGCAGTTCTTC.